Shown below are 16 T cell receptor beta chains from a single sample sequenced in a study of human T cells and chemical hapten exposure. From the RACE reads, TCRdb called clonotypes with MiXCR, one entry per CDR3 protein. The sample includes under 85,000 distinct CDR3 sequences, 9% to 12% of them seen just once. The time point: patch test 1, 2 weeks after DPC sensitization. Treatment denoted: therapeutic diphenylcyclopropenone sensitization with weekly scalp DPC. The specimen comprised whole blood, sampled in connection with sensitization to the hapten diphenylcyclopropenone (DPC). These receptors were collected from a woman between 50 and 59 years old with alopecia areata. Some clones in this sample may be carry-over from other donors' samples.

The sample holds a few counts of this clonotype. The rearrangement joins TRBV4-3 to TRBJ2-2, with a tentative D call TRBD2 (6 bases). The V end lost 5 bases, the J end lost 6 bases, and 16 bases lay between the germline ends. The CDR3 is 15 residues long. Germline-derived CDR1 and CDR2 are LGHNA and YSLEER. CDR3 nucleotides: TGCGCCAGCAGCGGAGCCGGGAGAGGGGCCGGGGAGCTGTTTTTT. Amino acids: CASSGAGRGAGELFF.

The chain uses TRBV20-1 and TRBJ1-6; maybe TRBD1 (5 bases). Germline values: CDR1 DFQATT, CDR2 SNEGSKA (reference sequence). The V end was cut by 4 bases, the J end by 5 bases, with 15 bases between. The CDR3 is 15 amino acids. The CDR3 nucleotides read TGCAGTGCTACTCTACCGGGACTTAATAATTCACCCCTCCACTTT. This gives the protein CSATLPGLNNSPLHF.

This clonotype was counted at least ten times. The chain uses TRBV6-2 or TRBV6-3 and TRBJ2-1, with 9 bases that match TRBD1. The V gene's germline CDR1 is MNHEY and CDR2 SVGEGT. V shed 7 bases, J shed 7 bases, and the junction held 8 bases outside the gene matches. The CDR3 is made up of 14 amino acids. CDR3 nucleotide sequence: TGTGCCAGCATGGGGGACAGGGTAGGAAATGAGCAGTTCTTC. Amino acids: CASMGDRVGNEQFF.

This clonotype was observed a handful of times. The chain combines TRBV20-1 with TRBJ2-3; D is perhaps TRBD1 (6 bases). The germline CDR1 and CDR2 sequences are DFQATT and SNEGSKA (reference sequence). The V and J ends lost 3 bases and 0 bases respectively, with 13 bases between them. The CDR3 loop spans 15 amino acids. CDR3: CSASQGRSSTDTQYF. As DNA, the CDR3 is TGCAGTGCTAGTCAGGGGCGGTCTAGCACAGATACGCAGTATTTT.

The chain has TRBV5-4 and TRBJ2-3, with 13 bases that match TRBD2. Germline lookup yields CDR1 SGHNT and CDR2 YYREEE (reference sequence). This CDR3 has 16 residues. After removal of 0 bases from V and 5 bases from J, the junction contained 3 bases not matched to a gene. The CDR3 nucleotides read TGTGCCAGCAGCTTGGAACTAGCGGGAGGGTTAGATACGCAGTATTTT. Its translation: CASSLELAGGLDTQYF.

Within the sample, this clonotype is medium-sized. The genes are TRBV7-9 and TRBJ1-4; weak D call: TRBD1 (6 bases). With 6 bases removed from V and 4 bases from J, the gap between germline ends came to 15 bases. Germline V lookup: CDR1 SEHNR, CDR2 FQNEAQ (reference sequence). This CDR3 comprises 15 residues. The CDR3 reads CASSSAGTFNEKLFF. CDR3 bases: TGTGCCAGCAGTTCAGCCGGGACATTTAATGAAAAACTGTTTTTT.

Comment on this clonotype: The CDR3 ends on some other residue instead of the conserved phenylalanine or tryptophan, so this is likely a read error. The J gene is TRBJ2-7, the V gene TRBV20-1; D is possibly TRBD2 (5 bases). This CDR3 comprises 15 residues. Germline values: CDR1 DFQATT, CDR2 SNEGSKA (reference sequence). Trimming pared 1 base from V and 4 bases from J, leaving 17 bases between. The CDR3 loop is CSARGAAEGSYEQYS. The CDR3 region has the DNA TGCAGTGCTAGAGGGGCGGCAGAGGGTTCGTACGAGCAGTACTCC.

The V and J genes are TRBV25-1 and TRBJ2-7, with TRBD2 identical over 9 bases. There are 15 residues in the CDR3. The germline gives CDR1 MGHDK, CDR2 SYGVNS. V gave up 4 bases and J gave up 11 bases; unmatched junction bases: 15. The CDR3 DNA reads as TGTGCCAGCAGTGCACCGGGCGGGAGGGTTGTAGAGGAGTACTTC. This gives the protein CASSAPGGRVVEEYF.

This clonotype was seen at least ten times. The V gene is TRBV21-1, the J gene TRBJ2-7; the D segment call TRBD1 is taken from the table without a DNA check. TRBV21-1 is listed as a pseudogene. This CDR3 has 12 amino acids. CDR3 region: CASSPGPGEQYF. The CDR3 region has the DNA TGTGCCAGCAGCCCGGGGCCGGGGGAGCAGTACTTC.

The chain employs TRBV12-3 or TRBV12-4 and TRBJ2-7, with TRBD2 matching over 13 bases. The CDR3 has 15 residues. The trim removed 5 bases at V and 4 bases at J, leaving 5 bases unmatched. The CDR3 loop is CASSRTSGRYYEQYF. CDR3 nucleotides: TGTGCCAGCAGTCGGACTAGCGGGAGATATTACGAGCAGTACTTC.

The chain carries TRBV6-6 and TRBJ2-3; perhaps D is TRBD1 or TRBD2 (5 bases each). Trimming pared 5 bases from V and 2 bases from J, leaving 17 bases between. This CDR3 spans 16 amino acids. Per germline, CDR1 MNHNY and CDR2 SVGAGI (reference sequence). Here the CDR3 reads CASSLLGVSSTDTQYF. The DNA of the CDR3 is TGTGCCAGCAGTCTGCTGGGGGTCTCCTCCACAGATACGCAGTATTTT.

This clonotype was seen a handful of times. A single base separates this from a much larger clone, so it may be a read error. The chain uses TRBV28 and TRBJ2-5; D is possibly TRBD1 (6 bases). The CDR3 length is 13 residues. Germline values: CDR1 MDHEN, CDR2 SYDVKM. V was cut by 6 bases and J by 13 bases, with 21 bases left in between. The CDR3 DNA sequence: TGTGCCAGCAGCTCAGGGGCCGGTGGACGGGTGTACTTC. It specifies CASSSGAGGRVYF.

Only a few counts were recorded for this clonotype. One end of the junction fails to match germline, which may point to a read error. This chain links TRBV7-7 with TRBJ2-1, with TRBD2 identical over 7 bases. CDR3 length: 16 residues. In germline, CDR1 is SSHAT, CDR2 FNYEAQ (reference sequence). In DNA form, the CDR3 reads TGTGCTAGCAGCTTAGCGGCGGGAGTGGCCTACAATGAGCAGTTCTTC. Amino acids: CASSLAAGVAYNEQFF.

The table lists this clonotype with a few counts. The chain joins TRBV7-3 to TRBJ1-1, with 7 bases aligning to TRBD1. Germline loops: CDR1 SGHTA, CDR2 FQGTGA. J gave up 6 bases and V 2 bases, and 9 bases lay outside the gene matches. The CDR3 has 15 amino acids. Here the CDR3 DNA reads TGTGCCAGCAGCTTAGTCGACAGGGTAGGAGCTGAAGCTTTCTTT. It translates to CASSLVDRVGAEAFF.

This clonotype was found many times. As DNA, the CDR3 is TGTGCCAGCAGCGCCGGTAGTAGCGGGTCCCTCTGGGGGGAGACCCAGTACTTC. Translating it yields CASSAGSSGSLWGETQYF. The V and J genes are TRBV9 and TRBJ2-5; TRBD2 matches at 7 bases. This CDR3 is 18 amino acids long. In germline, CDR1 is SGDLS, CDR2 YYNGEE. Unmatched junction bases numbered 19, after V lost 3 bases and J lost 5 bases.

This clonotype was found many times. Here the CDR3 DNA reads TGTGCCAGCAGCCTTACAGGGCCGACTAGGAGCTCCTACAATGAGCAGTTCTTC. This sequence encodes CASSLTGPTRSSYNEQFF. This chain uses TRBV4-2 with TRBJ2-1; either TRBD1 or TRBD2 may supply D (6 bases each). The V end was cut by 4 bases, the J end by 0 bases, with 19 bases between. Germline V gene sequence: CDR1 LGHNA, CDR2 YNFKEQ. The CDR3 has 18 residues.